These 8 T cell receptor beta chains were sequenced from one sample in a study of T cell responses to AZD1222 COVID-19 vaccine. The repertoire was sequenced with immunoSEQ multiplex PCR; TCRdb's copy has only in-frame clones and lacks some. The top ten hold approximately 5.2% of the sample, which has 50,000 or so clones, 70% to 80% seen once. Sequencing used peripheral blood, obtained 28 days after the second AZD1222 dose. These TCRs come from an adult who received the AZD1222 COVID-19 vaccine.

The chain couples TRBV5-1 to TRBJ1-2; perhaps TRBD1 as D (5 bases). Germline CDR1 SGHRS, CDR2 YFSETQ. Trimming cost V 4 bases and J 6 bases, with 13 bases left between them. This CDR3 is built from 13 residues. CDR3 protein: CASSPGSGHGYTF. CDR3 bases: TGCGCCAGCAGCCCCGGTTCAGGGCATGGCTACACCTTC.

V usage is TRBV6-6 and J usage is TRBJ1-5, with 7 positions matching TRBD1. The germline V gene has CDR1 MNHNY and CDR2 SVGAGI (reference sequence). V shed 4 bases and J 4 bases; nucleotides not matched to a gene: 7. The CDR3 runs to 15 residues. CDR3 sequence (DNA): TGTGCCAGCAGTTCGGGACAGCGGACAAATCAGCCCCAGCATTTT. Translating it yields CASSSGQRTNQPQHF.

This chain uses TRBV2 with TRBJ2-1, with D uncertain. The germline V gene encodes CDR1 SNHLY and CDR2 FYNNEI. Trimming took 3 bases from V and 0 from J, leaving 6 bases between them. CDR3 length equals 14 residues. CDR3: CASSDLSSYNEQFF. As DNA, the CDR3 is TGTGCCAGCAGTGACCTAAGCTCCTACAATGAGCAGTTCTTC.

V usage is TRBV5-1 and J usage is TRBJ1-1; perhaps TRBD1 as D (5 bases). The CDR3 totals 15 residues. The V gene's germline CDR1 is SGHRS and CDR2 YFSETQ. Trimming left V 3 bases short and J 0 bases short, with 12 bases between. CDR3 DNA: TGCGCCAGCAGCTCCGTCCGAGGGGTGAACACTGAAGCTTTCTTT. As protein: CASSSVRGVNTEAFF.

The chain couples TRBV5-6 to TRBJ2-3; 9 nucleotides agree with TRBD2. After removal of 6 bases from V and 4 bases from J, the junction contained 12 bases not matched to a gene. The germline V gene has CDR1 SGHDT and CDR2 YYEEEE. CDR3 length: 16 residues. CDR3 nucleotide sequence: TGTGCCAGCACTCTCCGTACCAGCGGGAGGTCAGATACGCAGTATTTT. The encoded protein is CASTLRTSGRSDTQYF.

J is TRBJ2-2 and V is TRBV3-1 (or the pseudogene TRBV3-2); D could derive from TRBD1 or TRBD2 (6 bases each). The CDR3 runs to 17 residues. Trimming left V 1 base short and J 6 bases short, with 18 bases between. Germline loops: CDR1 LGHDT, CDR2 YNNKEL (reference sequence). The CDR3 reads CASSQVRMGGLPGELFF. CDR3 in DNA: TGTGCCAGCAGCCAAGTTCGTATGGGGGGCCTTCCCGGGGAGCTGTTTTTT.

V gene TRBV12-3 or TRBV12-4 combines with J gene TRBJ2-3, with a possible D match to TRBD1 (6 bases). V lost 4 bases, J lost 9 bases, and 11 bases lay in between. CDR3 length: 12 residues. The DNA for the CDR3 is TGTGCCAGCAGTTGGGAAGGGGGAACGCAGTATTTT. Protein: CASSWEGGTQYF.

This chain joins TRBV5-1 and TRBJ1-4; possibly TRBD1 for D (5 bases). This CDR3 is 15 amino acids long. Germline CDR1 is SGHRS and CDR2 is YFSETQ. Trimming stripped 0 bases from V and 8 bases from J, with 14 bases between. As DNA, the CDR3 is TGCGCCAGCAGCTTGGACGGGACGGGGAAGGAAAAACTGTTTTTT. It translates to CASSLDGTGKEKLFF.